What follows are 23 T cell receptor beta chains derived from one specimen sequenced in a study of blood T cell repertoires in COVID-19. Sequencing used immunoSEQ multiplex PCR; TCRdb keeps in-frame clones, though not all of them. The sample has 25,000 to 35,000 clones; around 90% are singletons. What was sequenced was peripheral blood. The receptors stem from a human donor with active COVID-19. The donor label of this sample is uncertain.

The chain couples TRBV7-8 to TRBJ2-1; D might be TRBD2 (6 bases). Germline-derived CDR1 and CDR2 are SGHVS and FQNEAQ. The CDR3 runs 15 residues. The germline V and J ends were trimmed by 5 bases and 4 bases, with 15 bases remaining between them. The CDR3 nucleotides are TGTGCCAGCAGCGGGGGGAGCGGGTGGTACAATGAGCAGTTCTTC. It yields the protein CASSGGSGWYNEQFF. The full variable domain, with the rest looked up from reference TRBV7-8 and TRBJ2-1, is GAGVSQSPRYKVAKRGQDVALRCDPISGHVSLFWYQQALGQGPEFLTYFQNEAQLDKSGLPSDRFFAERPEGSVSTLKIQRTQQEDSAVYLCASSGGSGWYNEQFFGPGTRLTVL.

The chain employs TRBV11-3 and TRBJ2-1; TRBD2 matches 8 bases. The CDR3 consists of 15 residues. Germline V lookup: CDR1 SGHNT, CDR2 YENEEA. Unmatched junction bases numbered 4, after V lost 1 base and J lost 5 bases. In nucleotides, the CDR3 is TGTGCCAGCAGCTTAGGATTAGCGGGGAACAATGAGCAGTTCTTC. Translating it yields CASSLGLAGNNEQFF.

V and J are TRBV27 and TRBJ2-7; possibly TRBD2 for D (5 bases). The V and J ends lost 2 bases and 4 bases respectively, with 15 bases between them. The CDR3 has 15 amino acids. Germline V gene lookup returns CDR1 MNHEY and CDR2 SMNVEV (reference sequence). CDR3 in amino acids: CASSLGRGPAYEQYF. The CDR3, as DNA: TGTGCCAGCAGTTTAGGTCGAGGGCCAGCTTACGAGCAGTACTTC.

The rearrangement uses TRBV4-1 and TRBJ2-3; TRBD2 aligns across 11 bases. Germline assignment: CDR1 MGHRA and CDR2 YSYEKL. This CDR3 has 16 residues. Germline trimming cut 5 bases from V and 5 bases from J; bases unmatched to any gene: 9. CDR3 bases: TGCGCCAGCAGCTACTCTAGCGGGGGGTTGGGAGATACGCAGTATTTT. Its translation: CASSYSSGGLGDTQYF.

The chain couples TRBV5-1 to TRBJ2-7; 9 bases are a match to TRBD2. The V and J ends lost 0 bases and 5 bases, in that order; junction bases with no gene match: 15. Germline V gives CDR1 SGHRS, CDR2 YFSETQ. The CDR3 runs to 18 residues. CDR3 bases: TGCGCCAGCAGCTTGGTTTCAGCGGGGGGCCAGGGTACCCACGAGCAGTACTTC. Protein sequence: CASSLVSAGGQGTHEQYF.

The CDR3 loop reads CASSFFRQSSYNSPLHF. CDR3 in DNA: TGTGCCAGCAGTTTTTTTCGACAGAGCTCCTATAATTCACCCCTCCACTTT. The V and J genes are TRBV27 and TRBJ1-6; D is possibly TRBD1 (5 bases). This CDR3 is 17 amino acids long. The V and J ends lost 3 bases and 0 bases respectively, with 12 bases between them. CDR1 and CDR2 (germline): MNHEY, SMNVEV (reference sequence).

This clone was counted between two and nine times. The chain combines TRBV4-1 with TRBJ1-6; TRBD1 is a possible D gene (6 bases). This CDR3 has 14 residues. V was pared by 4 bases and J by 10 bases, with 14 bases between. Germline assignment: CDR1 MGHRA and CDR2 YSYEKL. CDR3 sequence reads: CASSPQGKESPLHF. In DNA form, the CDR3 reads TGCGCCAGCAGCCCCCAGGGGAAGGAGTCACCCCTCCACTTT.

This clone occurred a few times. V and J are TRBV9 and TRBJ1-1, with a possible D match to TRBD1 (5 bases). This CDR3 region has 13 residues. V lost 2 bases, J lost 5 bases, and 10 bases lay in between. Germline lookup yields CDR1 SGDLS and CDR2 YYNGEE. CDR3 residues: CASSVGGDTEAFF. The DNA of the CDR3 is TGTGCCAGCAGCGTGGGGGGAGATACTGAAGCTTTCTTT.

The rearrangement links TRBV4-3 to TRBJ2-7; D gene ambiguous. Trimming removed 5 bases at V and 0 bases at J, with 11 bases between. The V gene's germline CDR1 is LGHNA and CDR2 YSLEER. CDR3 size: 14 residues. The CDR3, as DNA: TGCGCCAGCAGCGAAGCCGGGTACTCCTACGAGCAGTACTTC. Its protein product is CASSEAGYSYEQYF.

The CDR3 here is CASSVEDRAKNTEAFF. CDR3 DNA: TGTGCCAGCAGCGTAGAGGACAGGGCGAAGAACACTGAAGCTTTCTTT. The chain is built from TRBV9 and TRBJ1-1; 8 nucleotides match TRBD1. Germline lookup yields CDR1 SGDLS and CDR2 YYNGEE. CDR3 size: 16 residues. V dropped 0 bases and J dropped 1; count of bases not matched to a gene: 5. The full variable domain, completed using reference TRBV9 and TRBJ1-1, is DSGVTQTPKHLITATGQRVTLRCSPRSGDLSVYWYQQSLDQGLQFLIQYYNGEERAKGNILERFSAQQFPDLHSELNLSSLELGDSALYFCASSVEDRAKNTEAFFGQGTRLTVV.

V is TRBV4-2 and J is TRBJ1-1, with D maybe TRBD1 (6 bases). Germline assignment: CDR1 LGHNA and CDR2 YNFKEQ. CDR3 length: 16 residues. The V end was cut by 3 bases, the J end by 3 bases, with 17 bases between. The CDR3 bases are TGTGCCAGCAGCCAGGAACCCGGGACACAGTACACTGAAGCTTTCTTT. As protein: CASSQEPGTQYTEAFF.

CDR3: CASRLDRGSVYGYTF. CDR3 in DNA: TGCGCCAGCAGACTAGACAGGGGATCGGTCTATGGCTACACCTTC. The chain joins TRBV5-1 to TRBJ1-2, with 8 bases that match TRBD1. In germline, CDR1 is SGHRS, CDR2 YFSETQ. The J segment lost 4 bases and the V segment lost 5 bases, leaving 10 bases of the junction unmatched. This CDR3 spans 15 amino acids.

The chain is built from TRBV2 and TRBJ2-1; TRBD2 agrees at 14 bases. The J segment lost 9 bases and the V segment lost 0 bases, leaving 7 bases of the junction unmatched. The CDR3 loop spans 17 amino acids. Germline loops: CDR1 SNHLY, CDR2 FYNNEI. The chain's CDR3 is CASSEARTSGRWGEQFF. The CDR3 DNA is TGTGCCAGCAGTGAAGCGCGGACTAGCGGGAGGTGGGGTGAGCAGTTCTTC.

The chain is built from TRBV27 and TRBJ1-1; 11 bases line up with TRBD1. The ends lost 0 bases at V and 4 bases at J; junction bases unmatched: 4. The CDR3 extends over 16 amino acids. Looked up from germline, CDR1 is MNHEY and CDR2 is SMNVEV (reference sequence). The CDR3 DNA reads as TGTGCCAGCAGTTTATCATTAGGGACAGGGGGCACTGAAGCTTTCTTT. Translation gives CASSLSLGTGGTEAFF.

V is TRBV19 and J is TRBJ1-3; 7 positions agree with TRBD1. This CDR3 comprises 14 residues. Losses at the gene ends were 8 bases for V and 0 bases for J; bases not matched to a gene: 4. CDR1 and CDR2 (germline): LNHDA, SQIVND (reference sequence). CDR3 in amino acids: CASGDSHSGNTIYF. The CDR3 nucleotides read TGTGCCAGTGGGGACAGCCACTCTGGAAACACCATATATTTT.

The genes are TRBV6-2 or TRBV6-3 and TRBJ1-1, with D possibly being TRBD1 (6 bases). Trimming cost V 2 bases and J 5 bases, with 18 bases left between them. The germline gives CDR1 MNHEY, CDR2 SVGEGT. This CDR3 has 16 amino acids. For the CDR3, the DNA is TGTGCCAGCAGTTACCCCCTGGGGGGGGCGATAACTGAAGCTTTCTTT. This gives the protein CASSYPLGGAITEAFF.

CDR3 sequence: CASSPGTSGRETQYF. CDR3 DNA: TGCGCCAGCAGCCCTGGGACTAGCGGGAGAGAGACCCAGTACTTC. The gene calls are TRBV5-1 and TRBJ2-5, with 14 bases aligning to TRBD2. This CDR3 is 15 amino acids long. Looked up from germline, CDR1 is SGHRS and CDR2 is YFSETQ. V was clipped by 4 bases and J by 4 bases; unmatched bases: 3.

This clone was found a few times. This chain links TRBV18 with TRBJ2-7; TRBD2 matches 9 bases. The CDR3 covers 15 residues. CDR1 and CDR2 from the germline V gene are KGHSH and LQKENI. J lost 5 bases, V lost 3 bases, and 8 bases had no gene match. CDR3 nucleotides: TGTGCCAGCTCACCCCAGCGGGAGGCAACTCACGAGCAGTACTTC. Encoded protein: CASSPQREATHEQYF.

CDR3 in amino acids: CAWSLGQGEQPQHF. CDR3 DNA: TGTGCCTGGAGCCTTGGACAGGGCGAACAGCCCCAGCATTTT. The chain uses TRBV30 and TRBJ1-5; 8 nucleotides agree with TRBD1. Per germline, CDR1 GTSNPN and CDR2 SVGIG (reference sequence). The V gene end was trimmed by 3 bases and the J gene end by 7 bases; junction bases not matched to a gene: 8. This CDR3 has 14 amino acids.

This chain joins TRBV19 and TRBJ2-7, with TRBD2 identical over 7 bases. From germline, CDR1 is LNHDA and CDR2 SQIVND (reference sequence). After removal of 3 bases from V and 6 bases from J, the junction contained 20 bases not matched to a gene. The CDR3 consists of 18 residues. The CDR3 nucleotides read TGTGCCAGTAGTATCCAGGGCCCTCGCGGGAGAACATCGGGCGAGCAGTACTTC. Translation: CASSIQGPRGRTSGEQYF.

V is TRBV5-1 and J is TRBJ2-1, with D uncertain. The CDR3 spans 15 residues. The V end was cut by 0 bases, the J end by 1 base, with 8 bases between. Germline CDR1 reads SGHRS; CDR2 reads YFSETQ. The CDR3 region is CASSLEVRSYNEQFF. DNA for the CDR3: TGCGCCAGCAGCTTGGAAGTCAGGTCCTACAATGAGCAGTTCTTC.

The chain uses TRBV10-2 and TRBJ2-7; 9 bases fit TRBD2. Trimming removed 4 bases from V and 4 bases from J; junction bases left unmatched: 11. The CDR3 has 16 residues. Germline V gives CDR1 WSHSY, CDR2 SAAADI. CDR3 sequence: CASSGSKTSGPYEQYF. As DNA, the CDR3 is TGCGCCAGCAGTGGATCAAAGACTAGCGGACCGTACGAGCAGTACTTC.

A single count supports this clone. The CDR3 DNA follows: TGTGCCAGTAGTATAGCTAGCGGGAGGACCGGGGAGCTGTTTTTT. Its protein product is CASSIASGRTGELFF. The chain recombines TRBV19 with TRBJ2-2; 11 nucleotides align to TRBD2. Germline lookup yields CDR1 LNHDA and CDR2 SQIVND (reference sequence). Unmatched junction bases numbered 0, after V lost 1 base and J lost 5 bases. The CDR3 has 15 amino acids.